The present TCR beta chain was sequenced within a study of persistence of HIV-infected CD4 T cells. General study results and limits: CMV- and Gag-responding cells had lower TCRbeta richness than CD3/CD28-responding cells.

Of note for this clone: Antigen unknown.

The libraries were made with immunoSEQ version 4 in survey mode. The protocol was immunoSEQ multiplex PCR, while the TCRdb copy is restricted to in-frame clones and leaves out a portion. The sample holds 35,000 to 50,000 clones, roughly 90% seen once. This nonspecific control used anti-CD3/anti-CD28 bead stimulation of CD4+ T cells. Sorting of responding CD4+ T cells relied on upregulated CD40 ligand together with CD69. Suppressive ART was started during chronic HIV-1 infection in these adults. CD4+ T cell counts exceeded 400 cells/uL; CMV serology was positive. Germline CDR1 is SNHLY and CDR2 is FYNNEI. With 5 bases removed from V and 6 bases from J, the gap between germline ends came to 6 bases. The CDR3 has 11 amino acids.

The sequence derives from an adult man with HIV who was CMV-seropositive. The specimen comprised CD4+ T cells sorted from PBMCs after roughly 18-hour stimulation, sampled from a patient who received antiretroviral therapy. V and J are TRBV2 and TRBJ2-3, with no clear D. The chain's CDR3 is CASSLGDTQYF. The CDR3 DNA sequence: TGTGCCAGCAGTCTCGGGGATACGCAGTATTTT.